The clone carrying this TCR beta chain has a count of ten or more. Its matching antigen is unknown. UMIs and sample barcodes were carried by the TCR alpha and TCR beta cDNA libraries that 5'RACE produced using constant-segment primers. Using its own MiXCR run on the 5' RACE reads, TCRdb lists one record per CDR3 protein. The sample contains 34,000 or so distinct CDR3 sequences, 7% to 9.5% of which appear only once. This CDR3 is 14 amino acids long. J gave up 5 bases and V 1 base, and 1 base lay outside the gene matches. From germline, CDR1 is SGHRS and CDR2 YFSETQ. The sample belongs to a study of T-cell memory formation after mild COVID-19. As for the study in general: Among the donors, TCR clusters were largely specific to each donor.

Study-wide results and limits: In second-wave clones peaking day 37, SARS-CoV-2 specificity remained unconfirmed. A subset of responding clones appeared in pre-infection memory, suggesting cross-reactive memory joined.

Sequenced material: PBMCs or a T cell subset sorted from them (not recorded which). The receptor comes from a man aged 18-30 years who had mild COVID-19 (a few samples of this study predate the infection). Cell type and time point are not known. The V call is TRBV5-1, the J call TRBJ2-2, with TRBD1 matching 8 bases. The CDR3 loop reads CASSLRTGTGELFF. The CDR3 DNA is TGCGCCAGCAGCTTGCGGACAGGGACCGGGGAGCTGTTTTTT.